This is a list of T cell receptor beta chains from one sample in a study of T cell repertoires in cytomegalovirus infection. TCRdb passed the reads through MiXCR, listing each CDR3 protein once. Of just under 300,000 distinct CDR3 sequences in the sample, approximately 10% were seen once. The sequencing sample was made of PBMCs. The receptors stem from a human donor in good health (CMV status not recorded). Some clones in this sample may be carry-over from other donors' samples. The CDR3 runs from the conserved cysteine through the conserved F or W. The order of the fields is D gene, J gene, V gene, clone size, CDR3 protein, CDR3 DNA. D genes are given only for firm matches. A clone size is listed for some rows: how often the clone was seen (once, few, many), or a class if it is expanded.

>TRBD2|TRBJ2-5|TRBV7-3|many
CASSLSGGGFETQYF
TGTGCCAGCAGCTTAAGTGGCGGGGGGTTTGAAACCCAGTACTTC
>.|TRBJ2-2|TRBV6-1|.
CASSYEKGLRTNTGELFF
TGTGCCAGCAGTTACGAAAAGGGGTTAAGGACGAACACCGGGGAGCTGTTTTTT
>.|TRBJ1-1|TRBV29-1|.
CSVGSRQDTEAFF
TGCAGCGTTGGAAGTCGTCAGGACACTGAAGCTTTCTTT
>TRBD2|TRBJ2-3|TRBV7-2|many
CASSEHSGIVTDTQYF
TGTGCCAGCAGCGAACATAGCGGGATAGTTACAGATACGCAGTATTTT
>.|TRBJ1-1|TRBV7-3|.
CASSLVAGVRAGTEAFF
TGTGCCAGCAGCTTAGTGGCGGGAGTAAGGGCGGGCACTGAAGCTTTCTTT
>.|TRBJ1-2|TRBV29-1|few
CSSRGEDGYTF
TGCAGCTCTAGAGGGGAGGATGGCTACACCTTC
>.|TRBJ2-1|TRBV12-3/TRBV12-4|many
CASDTDRAGHNEQFF
TGTGCCAGCGATACCGACCGGGCGGGCCACAATGAGCAGTTCTTC
>.|TRBJ2-5|TRBV28|few
CAAQETQYF
TGTGCCGCCCAAGAGACCCAGTACTTC
>TRBD1|TRBJ2-2|TRBV6-1|many
CASSSGTGGNTGELFF
TGTGCCAGCAGCTCCGGGACAGGGGGTAACACCGGGGAGCTGTTTTTT
>.|TRBJ1-5|TRBV12-5|few
CASGLVEGKPQHF
TGTGCTAGTGGTTTGGTAGAGGGGAAGCCCCAGCATTTT
>.|TRBJ1-1|TRBV9|few
CASSVQGAGMNTEAFF
TGTGCCAGCAGCGTACAGGGAGCTGGAATGAACACTGAAGCTTTCTTT
>.|TRBJ1-5|TRBV28|many
CASSLLESNQPQHF
TGTGCCAGCAGTTTACTCGAAAGCAATCAGCCCCAGCATTTT
>.|TRBJ2-4|TRBV7-2|many
CASSPRLAKNIQYF
TGTGCCAGCAGCCCCCGGTTAGCCAAAAACATTCAGTACTTC
>.|TRBJ1-1|TRBV28|many
CASSFRGRNTEAFF
TGTGCCAGCAGTTTTCGCGGGAGGAACACTGAAGCTTTCTTT
>.|TRBJ1-5|TRBV11-3|many
CASRIAQHF
TGTGCCAGCAGAATAGCCCAGCATTTT
>.|TRBJ1-1|TRBV20-1|.
CSAIGSEDTEAFF
TGCAGTGCTATTGGATCAGAAGACACTGAAGCTTTCTTT
>.|TRBJ2-5|TRBV5-1|few
CASSFPGTQETQYF
TGCGCCAGCAGCTTCCCGGGGACCCAAGAGACCCAGTACTTC
>.|TRBJ2-1|TRBV2|many
CASSDRAGAPNEQFF
TGTGCCAGCAGTGACAGGGCGGGGGCACCCAATGAGCAGTTCTTC
>TRBD2|TRBJ2-2|TRBV12-3/TRBV12-4|few
CASSGLAGGQSGELFF
TGTGCCAGCTCAGGGCTAGCGGGGGGGCAGTCCGGGGAGCTGTTTTTT
>TRBD1|TRBJ1-5|TRBV7-9|many
CASSLGNPGQGFYQPQHF
TGTGCCAGCAGCTTGGGTAACCCGGGACAGGGGTTTTACCAGCCCCAGCATTTT
>TRBD1|TRBJ2-2|TRBV6-5|many
CASSYLDRGGELFF
TGTGCCAGCAGTTACCTAGACAGGGGCGGGGAGCTGTTTTTT
>.|TRBJ1-1|TRBV4-3|many
CASSLPGNTEAFF
TGCGCCAGCAGCCTCCCAGGCAACACTGAAGCTTTCTTT
>.|TRBJ1-1|TRBV29-1|many
CSVRKGEGTEAFF
TGCAGCGTTCGAAAGGGTGAAGGGACTGAAGCTTTCTTT
>TRBD1|TRBJ1-2|TRBV7-2|many
CASSQDRGSNYGYTF
TGTGCCAGCAGCCAGGACAGGGGATCTAACTATGGCTACACCTTC
>.|TRBJ1-1|TRBV9|few
CASSTDRPEAFF
TGTGCCAGCAGCACCGACCGCCCTGAAGCTTTCTTT
>.|TRBJ2-1|TRBV6-5|many
CASSYSHANNEQFF
TGTGCCAGCAGTTACTCACACGCAAACAATGAGCAGTTCTTC
>TRBD1|TRBJ1-3|TRBV2|many
CASLGTASGNTIYF
TGTGCCAGCCTGGGGACAGCCTCTGGAAACACCATATATTTT
>.|TRBJ2-7|TRBV18|few
CASSQLDGYEQYF
TGTGCCAGCTCTCAACTGGACGGCTACGAGCAGTACTTC
>.|TRBJ2-1|TRBV5-5|.
CASSRALQDGGDEQFF
TGTGCCAGCAGCCGGGCCCTCCAGGACGGGGGAGATGAGCAGTTCTTC
>.|TRBJ1-2|TRBV4-2|.
CASSAQPGGNPYGYTF
TGTGCCAGCAGCGCCCAACCGGGGGGAAACCCCTATGGCTACACCTTC
>TRBD2|TRBJ2-1|TRBV20-1|many
CSAPGPSGATNEQFF
TGCAGTGCTCCCGGGCCGAGCGGGGCGACGAATGAGCAGTTCTTC
>.|TRBJ2-7|TRBV7-9|many
CASSLAPEEQYF
TGTGCCAGCAGCTTAGCCCCAGAAGAGCAGTACTTC
>.|TRBJ1-1|TRBV28|many
CASSPQGRTEAFF
TGTGCCAGCAGTCCCCAGGGTAGGACTGAAGCTTTCTTT
>.|TRBJ1-5|TRBV18|many
CASSPDWDVYQPQHF
TGTGCCAGCTCACCAGATTGGGACGTTTATCAGCCCCAGCATTTT
>TRBD1|TRBJ1-6|TRBV7-2|many
CASSYMPGQQYSPLHF
TGTGCCAGCAGCTATATGCCGGGACAGCAGTATTCACCCCTCCACTTT
>.|TRBJ2-3|TRBV3-1|.
CASSPRGGPPDTQYF
TGTGCCAGCAGCCCTCGCGGGGGCCCACCAGATACGCAGTATTTT